Sequencing of this T cell receptor (beta chain) was carried out in a study of regulatory T cells in long-lasting Graves disease. The study's findings and limits: The analysis examined peripheral blood only and excluded thyroid tissue.

Construction of the TCR beta libraries employed iRepertoire HTBI primers in conjunction with Arm-PCR of CDR3 regions. TCRdb reanalysed the multiplex PCR reads using MiXCR and keeps one entry per CDR3 protein. Of 200,000 to 250,000 distinct CDR3 sequences detected, roughly a fifth appear once; the ten largest clones hold around 14%. The CDR3 has 16 residues. The V gene's germline CDR1 is LGHNA and CDR2 YSLEER. Trimming took 3 bases from V and 5 from J; bases not matched to a gene: 10. Ten or more counts support this clonotype. The target antigen is unknown. Time point described: newly diagnosed GD, antithyroid drugs for less than 3 months. Extracted RNA from PBMCs served as the source of the TCR library.

This receptor was identified in a female donor with Graves disease. This chain links TRBV4-3 with TRBJ2-3, with 8 nucleotides matching TRBD1. Sequences were derived from peripheral blood mononuclear cells (PBMCs), sampled at new diagnosis, from a patient treated with antithyroid drugs. The CDR3 sequence: CASSQDGQGSEDTQYF. The CDR3 nucleotides are TGCGCCAGCAGCCAGGATGGACAGGGTTCCGAAGATACGCAGTATTTT.